This is a list of T cell receptor beta chains from one sample in a study of blood T cell repertoires in COVID-19. Sequencing used immunoSEQ multiplex PCR; TCRdb keeps in-frame clones, though not all of them. This table holds 200,000 to 250,000 clones, approximately 81% found once. The source material was peripheral blood. The receptors were gathered from an older woman who had recovered from COVID-19. Both conserved end residues are part of each CDR3. D genes are given only for firm matches. Clone size is not always given. Where it is, it says once, few, many or a class for expanded clones.

CDR3 DNA: TGTGCCAGCAGCCACCAGGGACTAGCGGGGGTGACAGATACGCAGTATTTT
CDR3 protein: CASSHQGLAGVTDTQYF
V gene: TRBV3-1/TRBV3-2
J gene: TRBJ2-3
clone size: -
D gene: TRBD2

CDR3 DNA: TGTGCCAGCAGCTCGGACAGAAAAATAGACTATGGCTACACCTTC
CDR3 protein: CASSSDRKIDYGYTF
V gene: TRBV7-2
J gene: TRBJ1-2
clone size: -
D gene: -

CDR3 DNA: TGCAGCGTTGAAGTCCGGGGTTACAATGAGCAGTTCTTC
CDR3 protein: CSVEVRGYNEQFF
V gene: TRBV29-1
J gene: TRBJ2-1
clone size: -
D gene: -

CDR3 DNA: TGTGCCAGCAGCCAAGAGGCCAGATCTAACTATGGCTACACCTTC
CDR3 protein: CASSQEARSNYGYTF
V gene: TRBV4-2
J gene: TRBJ1-2
clone size: once
D gene: -

CDR3 DNA: TGTGCCAGCAGCACGGCCGGAGGATTGGCTTTCTTT
CDR3 protein: CASSTAGGLAFF
V gene: TRBV13
J gene: TRBJ1-1
clone size: -
D gene: -

CDR3 DNA: TGTGCCAGCAGCCAATCCCCAGGGAGAAACACCATATATTTT
CDR3 protein: CASSQSPGRNTIYF
V gene: TRBV16
J gene: TRBJ1-3
clone size: -
D gene: -

CDR3 DNA: TGCGCCAGCAGCCTCGGGACAGGTGCCCCCTACGAGCAGTACTTC
CDR3 protein: CASSLGTGAPYEQYF
V gene: TRBV5-1
J gene: TRBJ2-7
clone size: -
D gene: TRBD1

CDR3 DNA: TGCGCCAGCAGTCGACAGGGCTATGGCTACACCTTC
CDR3 protein: CASSRQGYGYTF
V gene: TRBV10-2
J gene: TRBJ1-2
clone size: -
D gene: TRBD1

CDR3 DNA: TGCGCCAGCAACATGGTCGGAGGAACTGAAGCTTTCTTT
CDR3 protein: CASNMVGGTEAFF
V gene: TRBV5-1
J gene: TRBJ1-1
clone size: -
D gene: -

CDR3 DNA: TGCGCCAGCAGCTTCGGACTAGGAGGTGACGATACGCAGTATTTT
CDR3 protein: CASSFGLGGDDTQYF
V gene: TRBV5-1
J gene: TRBJ2-3
clone size: -
D gene: TRBD2

CDR3 DNA: TGTGCCAGCGGTTACAGGGGGAACTACGAGCAGTACTTC
CDR3 protein: CASGYRGNYEQYF
V gene: TRBV27
J gene: TRBJ2-7
clone size: -
D gene: TRBD1

CDR3 DNA: TGTGCCAGCAGCTCCCCACAGGGAAACACTGAAGCTTTCTTT
CDR3 protein: CASSSPQGNTEAFF
V gene: TRBV7-9
J gene: TRBJ1-1
clone size: -
D gene: -

CDR3 DNA: TGTGCCAGTAGAGGGGACAGGGGAAACTATGGCTACACCTTC
CDR3 protein: CASRGDRGNYGYTF
V gene: TRBV19
J gene: TRBJ1-2
clone size: few
D gene: TRBD1

CDR3 DNA: TGTGCCAGCAGCCTTAGCGGGGGGCCCGTAGGGACCCAGTACTTC
CDR3 protein: CASSLSGGPVGTQYF
V gene: TRBV5-5
J gene: TRBJ2-5
clone size: -
D gene: TRBD2

CDR3 DNA: TGTGCCAGCAGCGTATGGCGGGGGGCAGAGACCCAGTACTTC
CDR3 protein: CASSVWRGAETQYF
V gene: TRBV7-6
J gene: TRBJ2-5
clone size: -
D gene: TRBD2

CDR3 DNA: TGCGCCAGCAGCCAAGATTCGGGAAACAATGAGCAGTTCTTC
CDR3 protein: CASSQDSGNNEQFF
V gene: TRBV4-3
J gene: TRBJ2-1
clone size: -
D gene: -

CDR3 DNA: TGCGCCAGCAGCTGGGGGGGCACAGATACGCAGTATTTT
CDR3 protein: CASSWGGTDTQYF
V gene: TRBV5-1
J gene: TRBJ2-3
clone size: -
D gene: -

CDR3 DNA: TGTGCCAGCAGCTCACGGCTCCTCGGGGAGACCCAGTACTTC
CDR3 protein: CASSSRLLGETQYF
V gene: TRBV13
J gene: TRBJ2-5
clone size: -
D gene: -

CDR3 DNA: TGTGCCAGCAGCAGCAGGGATGCGGATGGGGCCAACGTCCTGACTTTC
CDR3 protein: CASSSRDADGANVLTF
V gene: TRBV5-5
J gene: TRBJ2-6
clone size: -
D gene: -

CDR3 DNA: TGTGCCAGCAGCTTAGGATGGACTAGCGGGGGGGCAGCTACGCAGTATTTT
CDR3 protein: CASSLGWTSGGAATQYF
V gene: TRBV7-6
J gene: TRBJ2-3
clone size: -
D gene: TRBD2

CDR3 DNA: TGCGCCAGCAGCCAAGTTTACCGGACAGGGGTAGGTGGCTACACCTTC
CDR3 protein: CASSQVYRTGVGGYTF
V gene: TRBV4-1
J gene: TRBJ1-2
clone size: -
D gene: TRBD1

CDR3 DNA: TGTGCCAGCAGTTTATTGAATACAGGGGGCTATTCACCCCTCCACTTT
CDR3 protein: CASSLLNTGGYSPLHF
V gene: TRBV27
J gene: TRBJ1-6
clone size: -
D gene: TRBD1

CDR3 DNA: TGTGCCAGCAGCGTTGACAGCATGAACACTGAAGCTTTCTTT
CDR3 protein: CASSVDSMNTEAFF
V gene: TRBV5-4
J gene: TRBJ1-1
clone size: few
D gene: -